This record covers a single T cell receptor (beta chain). Its antigen is not identified. Time point in this sample: persistent/refractory GD, antithyroid drugs over 5 years with positive TRAb. From PBMCs, RNA was extracted and then used to make the TCR library. An endocrinology department located in Xi'an, China, was where the patients came from. With iRepertoire HTBI primers and Arm-PCR of CDR3 regions, TCR beta libraries were built. In TCRdb, the multiplex PCR reads were re-called with MiXCR into one record per CDR3 protein. The table lists 600,000 to 850,000 distinct CDR3 sequences, about 32% of them singletons, with 35% to 55% in the top ten. This sample was taken from a study of regulatory T cells in long-lasting Graves disease. Whole-study context: Persistent Graves' disease denoted over 5 years of antithyroid drugs plus positive TSH receptor antibodies.

Germline V gene sequence: CDR1 MGHRA, CDR2 YSYEKL. The CDR3 sequence is 12 residues long. The V end was cut by 3 bases, the J end by 5 bases, with 7 bases between. General observations from the study: Peripheral blood, not thyroid tissue, was the sole material studied. Favored gene segments in persistent disease were TRBV28, TRBJ1-2 and TRBJ2-5.

The receptor was derived from a female donor with Graves disease. The chain couples TRBV4-1 to TRBJ1-1; D ambiguous. Sequenced material: peripheral blood mononuclear cells (PBMCs), taken when the disease was refractory, from a patient treated with antithyroid drugs. CDR3 coding DNA: TGCGCCAGCAGCCACGGGGAGACTGAAGCTTTCTTT. Translation: CASSHGETEAFF.